This entry lists 32 T cell receptor beta chains sequenced from one sample in a study of identical twins. TCRdb analysed the 5' RACE reads with MiXCR anew, one entry per CDR3 protein. The table lists hundreds of thousands of distinct CDR3 sequences, about 12% of them singletons. These data were likewise used in another study, on yellow fever vaccine responses in identical twins.

Sequencing was carried out using PBMCs. These receptors were obtained from a woman younger than 35 in good health.

Notes on this clonotype: Being one base from a much bigger clone, this may be a read error. V and J are TRBV20-1 and TRBJ2-2, with D tentatively TRBD2 (5 bases). Germline V gene sequence: CDR1 DFQATT, CDR2 SNEGSKA (reference sequence). The CDR3 loop spans 14 amino acids. CDR3 sequence reads: CSARVTANTGEPFF. In nucleotides, the CDR3 is TGCAGTGCTAGAGTTACGGCGAACACCGGGGAGCCGTTTTTT.

This chain connects TRBV24-1 to TRBJ1-1; tentatively, D is TRBD1 (6 bases). Germline assignment: CDR1 KGHDR and CDR2 SFDVKD. The CDR3 spans 15 residues. Trimming cost V 5 bases and J 0 bases, with 12 bases left between them. CDR3 nucleotide sequence: TGTGCCACCAGTGCCGGGGGGCGCATGAACACTGAAGCTTTCTTT. Protein product: CATSAGGRMNTEAFF.

This clonotype was seen repeatedly, ten times or more. The J gene is TRBJ2-1, the V gene TRBV12-3 or TRBV12-4, with 12 nucleotides matching TRBD2. CDR3 length: 20 amino acids. V was pared by 5 bases and J by 0 bases, with 14 bases of the junction left unmatched. DNA of the CDR3: TGTGCCAGCAGTCCGAGGACTAGCGGGGATACCTTAAGCTCCTACAATGAGCAGTTCTTC. Its translation: CASSPRTSGDTLSSYNEQFF.

This clonotype occurred a few times. The chain is built from TRBV10-3 and TRBJ1-5; TRBD1 matches 9 bases. The CDR3 is 15 amino acids. Germline CDR1 and CDR2: ENHRY and SYGVKD. The V gene end was trimmed by 6 bases and the J gene end by 2 bases; junction bases not matched to a gene: 5. The CDR3 bases are TGTGCCATCAGCACAGGGGGCGCGGGCAATCAGCCCCAGCATTTT. It translates to CAISTGGAGNQPQHF.

The CDR3, as DNA: TGTGCCATCAGAGGGCCGACAGACACAGATACGCAGTATTTT. Residues: CAIRGPTDTDTQYF. The chain is built from TRBV10-3 and TRBJ2-3; D possibly corresponds to TRBD1 (5 bases). V dropped 6 bases and J dropped 2 bases, with 12 bases sitting between them. The CDR3 consists of 14 residues. CDR1 and CDR2 from the germline V gene are ENHRY and SYGVKD.

The gene calls are TRBV6-2 or TRBV6-3 and TRBJ2-4; 8 bases are a match to TRBD1. Losses at the gene ends were 6 bases for V and 0 bases for J; bases not matched to a gene: 7. CDR1 is MNHEY, CDR2 SVGEGT, per germline. The CDR3 has 16 residues. CDR3 coding DNA: TGTGCCAGCAGCCCGGGACAGGCCGAAGCCAAAAACATTCAGTACTTC. This encodes CASSPGQAEAKNIQYF.

This clonotype has only a few counts. The rearrangement uses TRBV7-2 and TRBJ2-1; D perhaps matches TRBD2 (6 bases). Germline V gives CDR1 SGHTA, CDR2 FQGNSA. V was shortened by 2 bases and J by 9 bases, with 11 bases between the two germline ends. The length of the CDR3 is 13 residues. CDR3: CASSLTGTREQFF. Written as DNA, the CDR3 is TGTGCCAGCAGCTTAACCGGGACTCGTGAGCAGTTCTTC. Variable domain in full (rest from reference TRBV7-2 and TRBJ2-1): GAGVSQSPSNKVTEKGKDVELRCDPISGHTALYWYRQSLGQGLEFLIYFQGNSAPDKSGLPSDRFSAERTGGSVSTLTIQRTQQEDSAVYLCASSLTGTREQFFGPGTRLTVL.

The chain employs TRBV7-9 and TRBJ2-7, with 7 bases matching TRBD2. Looked up from germline, CDR1 is SEHNR and CDR2 is FQNEAQ (reference sequence). The CDR3 totals 16 residues. V shed 5 bases, J shed 7 bases, and the junction held 17 bases outside the gene matches. CDR3 sequence reads: CASSPQRDYTGGEQYF. The CDR3 region has the DNA TGTGCCAGCAGCCCCCAACGGGACTACACCGGGGGAGAGCAGTACTTC. The full variable domain, rest sourced from reference TRBV7-9 and TRBJ2-7, is DTGVSQNPRHKITKRGQNVTFRCDPISEHNRLYWYRQTLGQGPEFLTYFQNEAQLEKSRLLSDRFSAERPKGSFSTLEIQRTEQGDSAMYLCASSPQRDYTGGEQYFGPGTRLTVT.

This clonotype was observed a handful of times. V usage is TRBV2 and J usage is TRBJ2-1; tentatively, D is TRBD1 (6 bases). V lost 7 bases and J 7 bases, leaving 14 bases between the germline ends. This CDR3 contains 13 residues. Germline V gene sequence: CDR1 SNHLY, CDR2 FYNNEI. The CDR3: CASTRQAENEQFF. The CDR3 bases are TGTGCCAGCACGAGACAGGCTGAGAATGAGCAGTTCTTC. Based on the CDR3 plus reference TRBV2 and TRBJ2-1, the full variable domain is EPEVTQTPSHQVTQMGQEVILRCVPISNHLYFYWYRQILGQKVEFLVSFYNNEISEKSEIFDDQFSVERPDGSNFTLKIRSTKLEDSAMYFCASTRQAENEQFFGPGTRLTVL.

This clonotype was recorded many times. This chain joins TRBV5-1 and TRBJ1-4; D remains unclear. Looked up from germline, CDR1 is SGHRS and CDR2 is YFSETQ. The CDR3 is 13 residues long. Trimming removed 0 bases from V and 3 bases from J, with 3 bases in between. CDR3 in amino acids: CASSLGANEKLFF. CDR3 sequence (DNA): TGCGCCAGCAGCTTGGGAGCTAATGAAAAACTGTTTTTT. The full variable domain, rest sourced from reference TRBV5-1 and TRBJ1-4, is KAGVTQTPRYLIKTRGQQVTLSCSPISGHRSVSWYQQTPGQGLQFLFEYFSETQRNKGNFPGRFSGRQFSNSRSEMNVSTLELGDSALYLCASSLGANEKLFFGSGTQLSVL.

This clonotype was observed a handful of times. The chain has TRBV20-1 and TRBJ2-2, with a weak D call TRBD2 (5 bases). The CDR3 is made up of 14 amino acids. V dropped 5 bases and J dropped 1 base, with 11 bases sitting between them. CDR1 and CDR2 from the germline V gene are DFQATT and SNEGSKA (reference sequence). Here the CDR3 reads CSASPTRNTGELFF. CDR3 DNA sequence: TGCAGTGCTTCTCCTACTAGGAACACCGGGGAGCTGTTTTTT.

J is TRBJ1-4 and V is TRBV7-9; tentative D call: TRBD1 (6 bases). V lost 5 bases and J 6 bases, leaving 13 bases between the germline ends. The CDR3 extends over 14 amino acids. Per the germline V gene, CDR1 is SEHNR and CDR2 is FQNEAQ (reference sequence). The CDR3 is CASSILAGDEKLFF. The CDR3 DNA follows: TGTGCCAGCAGCATCTTGGCAGGGGATGAAAAACTGTTTTTT.

The rearrangement links TRBV9 to TRBJ2-2; 8 bases align to TRBD2. Germline CDR1 is SGDLS and CDR2 is YYNGEE. This CDR3 region has 16 residues. V gave up 4 bases and J gave up 0 bases; unmatched junction bases: 5. For the CDR3, the DNA is TGTGCCAGCAGCCAAACGGGGGGGTCGAACACCGGGGAGCTGTTTTTT. This codes for CASSQTGGSNTGELFF.

The chain links TRBV2 to TRBJ2-5, with D perhaps matching TRBD2 (5 bases). Trimming removed 2 bases from V and 4 bases from J, with 17 bases in between. The V gene's germline CDR1 is SNHLY and CDR2 FYNNEI. The CDR3 contains 16 residues. The CDR3 loop reads CASSETPASPLETQYF. The CDR3 DNA reads TGTGCCAGCAGTGAAACGCCAGCTAGCCCTTTAGAGACCCAGTACTTC.

In this sample, this clonotype turned up many times. This sequence joins TRBV4-2 and TRBJ2-1, with a tentative D call TRBD2 (5 bases). The CDR3 extends over 16 amino acids. Germline V lookup: CDR1 LGHNA, CDR2 YNFKEQ. Trimming removed 0 bases at V and 2 bases at J, with 11 bases between. CDR3 DNA sequence: TGTGCCAGCAGCCAAGACCACGCGGGTCCCTACAATGAGCAGTTCTTC. Its protein is CASSQDHAGPYNEQFF.

The chain carries TRBV11-2 and TRBJ2-1; perhaps TRBD1 as D (5 bases). With 2 bases removed from V and 9 bases from J, the gap between germline ends came to 17 bases. This CDR3 region has 15 residues. Germline V gene data show CDR1 as SGHAT and CDR2 as FQNNGV. CDR3 in DNA: TGTGCCAGCAGCTTATTCATCGTTCAAAGGGGTGAGCAGTTCTTC. It is translated as CASSLFIVQRGEQFF.

This rearrangement joins TRBV28 to TRBJ2-5; 11 bases align to TRBD2. Germline loops: CDR1 MDHEN, CDR2 SYDVKM. Trimming took 4 bases from V and 1 from J; bases not matched to a gene: 5. This CDR3 has 16 amino acids. The CDR3 reads CASSWPGLAAQETQYF. As DNA, the CDR3 is TGTGCCAGCAGTTGGCCGGGACTAGCGGCCCAAGAGACCCAGTACTTC.

There are a few counts of this clonotype. The CDR3 spells CASSQAWASGQGYEQYF. Written as DNA, the CDR3 is TGCGCCAGCAGCCAAGCATGGGCCTCGGGACAGGGTTACGAGCAGTACTTC. The chain recombines TRBV4-1 with TRBJ2-7, with 9 bases aligning to TRBD1. Germline V gene data show CDR1 as MGHRA and CDR2 as YSYEKL. Trimming at V came to 1 base and at J to 4 bases, leaving 11 bases not matched to a gene. This CDR3 region has 17 residues.

The chain recombines TRBV4-1 with TRBJ2-5; 13 nucleotides match TRBD2. The CDR3 consists of 16 residues. CDR1 MGHRA and CDR2 YSYEKL come from the germline V gene. Germline trimming cut 1 base from V and 4 bases from J; bases unmatched to any gene: 3. CDR3 bases: TGCGCCAGCAGCCAAGTTTGGACTAGCGGGGGAGAGACCCAGTACTTC. It translates to CASSQVWTSGGETQYF.

This clonotype was counted a few times. CDR3 sequence reads: CASSTGLVYEQFF. The CDR3, as DNA: TGTGCCAGCAGCACGGGACTAGTTTACGAGCAGTTCTTC. This sequence joins TRBV7-8 and TRBJ2-1; 8 nucleotides line up with TRBD2. J was trimmed by 10 bases and V by 5 bases; bases with no gene match: 7. Germline CDR1 reads SGHVS; CDR2 reads FQNEAQ. This CDR3 spans 13 amino acids.

V usage is TRBV6-2 or TRBV6-3 and J usage is TRBJ2-4; TRBD2 matches 14 bases. V was pared by 2 bases and J by 0 bases, with 9 bases of the junction left unmatched. This CDR3 is built from 20 residues. Germline V gives CDR1 MNHEY, CDR2 SVGEGT. The CDR3 sequence: CASSYGTSGSLGGAKNIQYF. DNA of the CDR3: TGTGCCAGCAGTTACGGGACTAGCGGGAGTTTGGGGGGAGCCAAAAACATTCAGTACTTC.

There are many counts of this clonotype. The rearrangement links TRBV12-3 or TRBV12-4 to TRBJ1-1; no definite D call. This CDR3 has 12 amino acids. Trimming pared 4 bases from V and 10 bases from J, leaving 13 bases between. CDR3 sequence reads: CASSSLTDAAFF. In nucleotides, the CDR3 is TGTGCCAGCAGTTCCCTGACTGATGCAGCTTTCTTT.

This clonotype was observed a handful of times. The J gene is TRBJ2-5, the V gene TRBV28; no definite D call. Germline CDR1 reads MDHEN; CDR2 reads SYDVKM. The length of the CDR3 is 17 residues. V lost 5 bases, J lost 3 bases, and 22 bases lay in between. Here the CDR3 DNA reads TGTGCCAGCAGTGTCGTGGGCACCGCCACGCCTAAAGAGACCCAGTACTTC. This sequence encodes CASSVVGTATPKETQYF.

The chain joins TRBV7-8 to TRBJ2-1; 10 bases fit TRBD2. This CDR3 is built from 16 residues. CDR1 is SGHVS, CDR2 FQNEAQ, per germline. The V gene end was trimmed by 2 bases and the J gene end by 7 bases; junction bases not matched to a gene: 8. DNA of the CDR3: TGTGCCAGCAGCTTACGTCGGCTAGCGGGAGTTAATGAGCAGTTCTTC. This codes for CASSLRRLAGVNEQFF. Full variable domain (remainder filled in from reference TRBV7-8 and TRBJ2-1): GAGVSQSPRYKVAKRGQDVALRCDPISGHVSLFWYQQALGQGPEFLTYFQNEAQLDKSGLPSDRFFAERPEGSVSTLKIQRTQQEDSAVYLCASSLRRLAGVNEQFFGPGTRLTVL.

This rearrangement joins TRBV7-9 to TRBJ2-7; 8 nucleotides align to TRBD1. Trimming took 5 bases from V and 0 from J; bases not matched to a gene: 3. The CDR3 is 14 amino acids. The germline V gene encodes CDR1 SEHNR and CDR2 FQNEAQ (reference sequence). As DNA, the CDR3 is TGTGCCAGCAGCACGGACAGGGTCTCCTACGAGCAGTACTTC. This encodes CASSTDRVSYEQYF.

In this sample, this clonotype turned up a few times. The CDR3 DNA is TGCGCCAGCAGTGTGGGACACTCCTACGAGCAGTACTTC. Its translation is CASSVGHSYEQYF. This sequence joins TRBV10-2 and TRBJ2-7, with D tentatively TRBD1 (6 bases). Trimming took off 4 bases at V and 0 bases at J, with 7 bases between the two ends. The germline CDR1 and CDR2 sequences are WSHSY and SAAADI. CDR3 length equals 13 residues.

At least ten counts were recorded for this clonotype. The gene calls are TRBV10-3 and TRBJ1-5; D is unclear. V was shortened by 3 bases and J by 6 bases, with 12 bases between the two germline ends. The CDR3 covers 14 residues. Per the germline V gene, CDR1 is ENHRY and CDR2 is SYGVKD. The CDR3 bases are TGTGCCATCAGTGAAAATGGGGTCAGTCAGCCCCAGCATTTT. Amino acid sequence: CAISENGVSQPQHF.

This clonotype turned up a few times. The chain combines TRBV20-1 with TRBJ1-5; D possibly corresponds to TRBD1 (5 bases). The CDR3 spans 14 residues. The germline gives CDR1 DFQATT, CDR2 SNEGSKA (reference sequence). V was cut by 2 bases and J by 2 bases, with 10 bases left in between. CDR3 nucleotides: TGCAGTGCTAGATCCCCGACAGGCAATCAGCCCCAGCATTTT. Translation gives CSARSPTGNQPQHF.

This clonotype has a handful of counts. The chain recombines TRBV2 with TRBJ2-2; the match to TRBD2 covers 12 bases. This CDR3 is 18 amino acids long. V shed 5 bases and J 3 bases; nucleotides not matched to a gene: 10. CDR1 and CDR2 from the germline V gene are SNHLY and FYNNEI. The CDR3 DNA is TGTGCCAGCAGTCCGGGAGGACTAGCGGGATCGGACACCGGGGAGCTGTTTTTT. It codes for CASSPGGLAGSDTGELFF.

CDR3 residues: CASLPSGTGPPRTGELFF. CDR3 nucleotide sequence: TGCGCCAGTCTTCCCTCCGGGACAGGGCCCCCTCGCACCGGGGAGCTGTTTTTT. The V call is TRBV10-1, the J call TRBJ2-2; 9 nucleotides match TRBD1. The V gene end was trimmed by 9 bases and the J gene end by 4 bases; junction bases not matched to a gene: 18. Looked up from germline, CDR1 is WNHNN and CDR2 is SYGVQD (reference sequence). This CDR3 has 18 amino acids.

The sample holds a few counts of this clonotype. This rearrangement joins TRBV6-5 to TRBJ2-7; perhaps D is TRBD1 or TRBD2 (5 bases each). The CDR3 spans 15 residues. Germline loops: CDR1 MNHEY, CDR2 SVGAGI. V lost 0 bases and J 3 bases, leaving 12 bases between the germline ends. CDR3 DNA: TGTGCCAGCAGTTACTCGGGGACCCAGGGCTACGAGCAGTACTTC. The encoded protein is CASSYSGTQGYEQYF.

This clonotype was picked up a small number of times. The J gene is TRBJ2-5, the V gene TRBV5-5; perhaps TRBD2 as D (6 bases). Deletions cut 1 base from V and 2 bases from J, with 15 bases between. This CDR3 is built from 16 residues. Germline V lookup: CDR1 SGHKS, CDR2 YYEKEE (reference sequence). In DNA form, the CDR3 reads TGTGCCAGCAGCTTGTGGCGCGGGGTTGGACAAGAGACCCAGTACTTC. As protein: CASSLWRGVGQETQYF.